The present TCR beta chain was sequenced within a study of blood T cells in healthy people across ages (dated by TCRdb to between 2014 and 2017). Broadly, across the study: Template switching captured roughly one uniquely barcoded TCR beta cDNA molecule per two T cells in model experiments. Using deep sequencing normalized with unique cDNA molecular identifiers, the study measured how TCR beta repertoire diversity changes with age. Donors were grouped into four age groups: young (average approximately 15 years), middle-aged (39), aged (about 59) and long-lived (around 80). To avoid experimental bias, donors of different ages were spread randomly across the sequencing lanes. For two donors (one aged 18 to 30 and one aged 80 or older), the study analyzed two additional independent replicas of 1 million unique cDNA reads from the same blood draw.

Notes on this clonotype: Its antigen specificity is not known. No much larger clone is present one base from it, and per-base qualities are unavailable.

Overall study outcomes, separate from this receptor: As age increased, observed TCR beta diversity per million T cells dropped in a roughly linear way, and a significant reduction was already evident by age 40. Because profiling used bulk unsorted PBMCs, naive and antigen-experienced compartments could not be compared conclusively. Estimates of total diversity based on one million sequenced T cells were considered lower bounds and underestimates. A strong correlation was found between observed TCR beta diversity and the percentage of naive T cells measured by flow cytometry. Compared with the aged group, the long-lived group had more naive CD4+ T cells, fewer expanded clones and increased TCR diversity, a pattern suggesting age selection. The CMV infection status of donors was not known, potentially confounding age-related changes in expanded clonotypes.

Donors were roughly 40 systemically healthy Caucasian individuals from Russia aged roughly 6 to 90 years. Each donor gave ten milliliters of peripheral blood, drawn into EDTA-treated Vacutainer tubes. Ficoll-Paque density-gradient centrifugation was used to isolate PBMCs, with at least 7 million per sample. Trizol reagent was used to extract total RNA from the PBMCs, yielding at least 6 micrograms per sample. For every donor, flow cytometry on a PBMC aliquot measured the percentage of naive CD45RAhigh/CD27high T cells. Receptor libraries were prepared by 5' RACE. The run used an Illumina HiSeq 2500. A second PCR of about 6 to 11 cycles was run with a J-beta primer mix and a sample-barcoded 5' primer. A unique molecular identifier was introduced onto each TCR beta cDNA molecule by a template-switch 5' adaptor carrying 12 random nucleotides. Each sample yielded at least 2.5 million CDR3-containing paired-end reads. First-strand cDNA was synthesized from all RNA with the Mint cDNA synthesis kit, primed by a TRBC-specific oligonucleotide. All cDNA was treated with uracil-DNA glycosylase and then went through a first 18-cycle PCR with the universal primers M1SS and BC2_uni_R. On the study's bioinformatics: Normalization of each sample was performed by random selection of 1 million high-quality reads, each carrying a distinct molecular identifier. Instead of being binned into consensus sequences, reads with shared molecular identifiers were discarded. MiTCR, run with a Q25 quality threshold and the strictest error-elimination algorithm, handled CDR3 identification, clonotype clustering and error correction. A nonparametric unseen species model with Euler transformation was used to estimate a lower bound on total TCR beta diversity. TCRdb passed the public sequencing reads through fastp at Q25 and MiXCR, retaining productive beta sequences. Each CDR3 protein gets just one entry, which takes the most common genes and DNA from the rows behind it. TCRdb, not the authors, supplied the V and J calls. This sample comprises around 600,000 distinct CDR3 sequences, around half of them detected only once. The ten largest make up about 22% of the sample.

The material sequenced was blood. This receptor was identified in an elderly man in good health.

Read as DNA, the sequence is TGTGCCATCAGTGAAGGCAGGGTAAGAGCAGATACGCAGTATTTT. Its protein product is CAISEGRVRADTQYF. The sequence links TRBV10-3 to TRBJ2-3; the D gene is perhaps TRBD1, from 5 matching bases. The CDR3 covers 15 residues, taking in both the cysteine and the phenylalanine. Of all the DNA, just the CDR3 is kept, 45 bases in frame from base 1. At the junction V is shortened by 3 bases and J by 4 bases, with 14 bases in between. The germline V gene specifies ENHRY as CDR1 and SYGVKD as CDR2.